What follows are 30 T cell receptor beta chains derived from one specimen sequenced in a study of T cells in localized non-small cell lung cancer. TCRdb's copy holds only in-frame clones and misses some; the assay was immunoSEQ multiplex PCR. The repertoire includes around 2,400 clones, 30% to 40% of them detected once, and roughly 8% sits in the top ten. Sequenced here: normal lung tissue next to the tumor, sampled before any cancer treatment. Receptors were obtained from a man aged 40 to 70 with stage II lung adenocarcinoma.

This clone was seen only a few times. The chain is built from TRBV11-3 and TRBJ2-1, with 11 bases identical to TRBD2. The CDR3 sequence is 18 residues long. The germline V gene has CDR1 SGHNT and CDR2 YENEEA. V gave up 7 bases and J gave up 1 base; unmatched junction bases: 12. In DNA, the CDR3 is TGTGCCAGCACCCCATCTGGACTAGCGGGTATGTCCTACAATGAGCAGTTCTTC. Amino acids: CASTPSGLAGMSYNEQFF.

This clone occurred a few times. The chain carries TRBV11-3 and TRBJ2-5, with unresolved D. The germline V and J ends were trimmed by 1 base and 1 base, with 7 bases remaining between them. Germline values: CDR1 SGHNT, CDR2 YENEEA. This CDR3 is 14 amino acids long. DNA for the CDR3: TGTGCCAGCAGCTTAGGAGGTAGCCAAGAGACCCAGTACTTC. Its translation: CASSLGGSQETQYF.

The chain is built from TRBV6-8 and TRBJ2-3; 8 nucleotides agree with TRBD2. Germline V CDR1 and CDR2: MNHGY, SAAAGT. The CDR3 totals 14 residues. V lost 8 bases, J lost 5 bases, and 9 bases stayed unmatched. CDR3 bases: TGTGCCAGCGGCGGGACTAGTAGCTTAGATACGCAGTATTTT. Translating it yields CASGGTSSLDTQYF.

This chain connects TRBV6-8 to TRBJ2-7; possibly TRBD2 for D (5 bases). This CDR3 is built from 12 residues. V lost 6 bases and J lost 7, with 13 bases in between. Germline assignment: CDR1 MNHGY and CDR2 SAAAGT. The CDR3 nucleotides read TGTGCCAGCAGCCGTTCTCGGGAAGAGCAGTACTTC. Translated, it gives CASSRSREEQYF.

The V gene is TRBV18, the J gene TRBJ1-5; D gene uncertain. Germline lookup yields CDR1 KGHSH and CDR2 LQKENI. The CDR3 has 16 residues. V was pared by 5 bases and J by 2 bases, with 16 bases between. This CDR3 is CASSFTPVEGNQPQHF. As DNA, the CDR3 is TGTGCCAGCTCATTCACTCCGGTGGAGGGCAATCAGCCCCAGCATTTT.

The CDR3 nucleotides read TGTGCCAGCTCACCCCCTGGACTAGCGGGGAGCTACGAGCAGTACTTC. As protein: CASSPPGLAGSYEQYF. The V and J genes are TRBV18 and TRBJ2-7, with 12 bases lining up with TRBD2. J was trimmed by 3 bases and V by 3 bases; bases with no gene match: 6. CDR1 and CDR2 (germline): KGHSH, LQKENI. CDR3 length: 16 residues.

V is TRBV28 and J is TRBJ2-2; 11 bases are a match to TRBD1. This CDR3 is 14 amino acids long. Germline V gene lookup returns CDR1 MDHEN and CDR2 SYDVKM. Germline trimming cut 10 bases from V and 6 bases from J; bases unmatched to any gene: 7. The CDR3 DNA reads TGTGCCATCGATGGACAGGGGGCCTCCGGGGAGCTGTTTTTT. The encoded protein is CAIDGQGASGELFF.

Only a few counts were recorded for this clone. Coverage ceases 1 residue before the CDR3 finishes, and the germline J gene fills in the end. The J gene is TRBJ2-3, the V gene TRBV10-3; 7 bases line up with TRBD1. J gave up 2 bases and V 0 bases, and 8 bases lay outside the gene matches. This CDR3 spans 17 amino acids. Germline V CDR1 and CDR2: ENHRY, SYGVKD. The CDR3 bases that were read are TGTGCCATCAGTGAGTCCGGGACAGCACAACTCACAGATACGCAGTAT. Protein product: CAISESGTAQLTDTQY. The whole CDR3 reads CAISESGTAQLTDTQYF.

The chain combines TRBV19 with TRBJ1-1; D possibly corresponds to TRBD1 (6 bases). V lost 11 bases and J lost 0, with 16 bases in between. The CDR3 has 14 residues. CDR1 LNHDA and CDR2 SQIVND come from the germline V gene (reference sequence). The CDR3 sequence: CAGDRGRMNTEAFF. CDR3 in DNA: TGTGCCGGGGACCGGGGGCGGATGAACACTGAAGCTTTCTTT.

In its sample, this clone was seen a few times. This chain joins TRBV28 and TRBJ1-2; TRBD1 aligns across 9 bases. The CDR3 runs to 13 residues. V gave up 3 bases and J gave up 9 bases; unmatched junction bases: 5. Germline loops: CDR1 MDHEN, CDR2 SYDVKM. The CDR3 reads CASSFGDRESYTF. The CDR3 DNA is TGTGCCAGCAGTTTTGGGGACAGGGAGAGCTACACCTTC.

The rearrangement joins TRBV6-8 to TRBJ2-1, with TRBD2 identical over 12 bases. Per the germline V gene, CDR1 is MNHGY and CDR2 is SAAAGT. The J segment lost 0 bases and the V segment lost 5 bases, leaving 2 bases of the junction unmatched. The CDR3 has 16 amino acids. The CDR3 coding sequence is TGTGCCAGCAGTGGACTAGCGGGGAGCTCCTACAATGAGCAGTTCTTC. It encodes CASSGLAGSSYNEQFF.

This clone was picked up one time. The J gene is TRBJ1-4, the V gene TRBV15, with D uncertain. CDR3 size: 14 residues. Germline V gene sequence: CDR1 LNHNV, CDR2 YYDKDF (reference sequence). Trimming took off 1 base at V and 8 bases at J, with 11 bases between the two ends. The CDR3 spells CATSRGGHGEKLFF. In DNA form, the CDR3 reads TGTGCCACCAGCAGAGGGGGTCATGGCGAAAAACTGTTTTTT. Full variable domain (rest looked up from reference TRBV15 and TRBJ1-4): DAMVIQNPRYQVTQFGKPVTLSCSQTLNHNVMYWYQQKSSQAPKLLFHYYDKDFNNEADTPDNFQSRRPNTSFCFLDIRSPGLGDTAMYLCATSRGGHGEKLFFGSGTQLSVL.

The J gene is TRBJ2-1, the V gene TRBV29-1; 8 positions agree with TRBD1. The CDR3 sequence is 12 residues long. CDR1 SQVTM and CDR2 ANQGSEA come from the germline V gene. V was clipped by 3 bases and J by 8 bases; unmatched bases: 3. Here the CDR3 reads CSVDRGHDEQFF. CDR3 in DNA: TGCAGCGTTGACAGGGGGCACGATGAGCAGTTCTTC.

This rearrangement joins TRBV6-8 to TRBJ2-1, with D perhaps being TRBD1 or TRBD2 (6 bases each). The CDR3 sequence is 15 residues long. The germline V gene has CDR1 MNHGY and CDR2 SAAAGT. The V end was cut by 3 bases, the J end by 5 bases, with 14 bases between. CDR3 in DNA: TGTGCCAGCAGTTATGGGGGGCGCGGCCACAATGAGCAGTTCTTC. Protein product: CASSYGGRGHNEQFF.

The chain is built from TRBV18 and TRBJ2-1; D remains ambiguous. This CDR3 is built from 13 residues. Germline V CDR1 and CDR2: KGHSH, LQKENI. V lost 2 bases and J lost 9, with 11 bases in between. The CDR3 loop is CASSPIPLSEQFF. In nucleotides, the CDR3 is TGTGCCAGCTCACCAATACCCCTTTCTGAGCAGTTCTTC.

This rearrangement joins TRBV28 to TRBJ2-1; 7 positions agree with TRBD2. After removal of 8 bases from V and 8 bases from J, the junction contained 15 bases not matched to a gene. Germline V lookup: CDR1 MDHEN, CDR2 SYDVKM. The CDR3 runs to 15 residues. In nucleotides, the CDR3 is TGTGCCAGCTCTGTGCGCGGGAGTCAAAGGGATGAGCAGTTCTTC. Its translation is CASSVRGSQRDEQFF.

The chain links TRBV4-1 to TRBJ1-2, with 7 bases matching TRBD1. This CDR3 is built from 15 residues. Germline V gene data show CDR1 as MGHRA and CDR2 as YSYEKL. Losses at the gene ends were 5 bases for V and 6 bases for J; bases not matched to a gene: 12. CDR3 residues: CASSRRTGVEDGYTF. In DNA, the CDR3 is TGCGCCAGCAGCAGACGTACAGGGGTGGAAGATGGCTACACCTTC.

There are a few counts of this clone. This sequence joins TRBV9 and TRBJ2-2, with D perhaps TRBD1 or TRBD2 (5 bases each). V was shortened by 5 bases and J by 3 bases, with 11 bases between the two germline ends. From germline, CDR1 is SGDLS and CDR2 YYNGEE. The CDR3 has 14 amino acids. CDR3 loop: CASRRMGDTGELFF. CDR3 in DNA: TGTGCCAGCAGAAGGATGGGGGACACCGGGGAGCTGTTTTTT.

The rearrangement uses TRBV12-5 and TRBJ1-2; TRBD1 might be the D (5 bases). The CDR3 has 14 amino acids. Trimming stripped 6 bases from V and 7 bases from J, with 18 bases between. In germline, CDR1 is LGHNT, CDR2 FRNRAP. As DNA, the CDR3 is TGTGCTAGTGGACGTGACAGAATCTATGGTGGCTACACCTTC. This gives the protein CASGRDRIYGGYTF.

V and J are TRBV11-3 and TRBJ2-3, with D unresolved. Germline V lookup: CDR1 SGHNT, CDR2 YENEEA. The V gene lost 3 bases and the J gene lost 2 bases, with 12 bases spanning the gap. The CDR3 covers 15 residues. The CDR3 is CASSFGGSFTDTQYF. In nucleotides, the CDR3 is TGTGCCAGCAGCTTCGGCGGCTCCTTCACAGATACGCAGTATTTT.

The chain uses TRBV19 and TRBJ2-3; 8 bases align to TRBD1. The CDR3 contains 14 residues. CDR1 and CDR2 from the germline V gene are LNHDA and SQIVND (reference sequence). J lost 6 bases, V lost 3 bases, and 5 bases had no gene match. In nucleotides, the CDR3 is TGTGCCAGTAGTATCCGACAGGGGTCGGATACGCAGTATTTT. Translating it yields CASSIRQGSDTQYF.

This clone occurred a few times. The chain carries TRBV6-8 and TRBJ2-1; D ambiguous. This CDR3 region has 12 residues. V was trimmed by 4 bases and J by 12 bases, leaving 13 bases between them. Per the germline V gene, CDR1 is MNHGY and CDR2 is SAAAGT. In nucleotides, the CDR3 is TGTGCCAGCAGTTTCCCCGCGTCAGTGCAGTTCTTC. Its translation: CASSFPASVQFF.

This rearrangement joins TRBV6-8 to TRBJ2-1, with TRBD2 matching over 8 bases. The V gene end was trimmed by 0 bases and the J gene end by 2 bases; junction bases not matched to a gene: 3. The CDR3 runs to 16 residues. CDR1 is MNHGY and CDR2 is SAAAGT in the germline V gene. CDR3 residues: CASSYSAGGTYNEQFF. The CDR3 DNA sequence: TGTGCCAGCAGTTACTCCGCGGGAGGTACCTACAATGAGCAGTTCTTC.

V usage is TRBV6-8 and J usage is TRBJ2-7; D uncertain. The CDR3 is 13 amino acids. Trimming pared 5 bases from V and 4 bases from J, leaving 12 bases between. Per germline, CDR1 MNHGY and CDR2 SAAAGT. The CDR3 loop is CASSPRTVYEQYF. CDR3 sequence (DNA): TGTGCCAGCAGTCCCCGGACCGTTTACGAGCAGTACTTC.

This chain connects TRBV30 to TRBJ1-2; 8 bases match TRBD1. Germline CDR1 reads GTSNPN; CDR2 reads SVGIG (reference sequence). This CDR3 has 13 residues. The trim removed 5 bases at V and 7 bases at J, leaving 9 bases unmatched. The CDR3 bases are TGTGCCTGGGGATTGGGACAGGCGCTTGGCTACACCTTC. It yields the protein CAWGLGQALGYTF.

This clone was recorded once. The chain has TRBV5-1 and TRBJ2-7; 9 bases align to TRBD1. The germline gives CDR1 SGHRS, CDR2 YFSETQ. The junction had 4 bases not matched to a gene; V was cut back by 4 bases and J by 2 bases. This CDR3 contains 14 residues. CDR3 protein: CASSVGQGTYEQYF. The CDR3 nucleotides read TGCGCCAGCAGCGTCGGACAGGGGACCTACGAGCAGTACTTC.

The gene calls are TRBV19 and TRBJ2-4; TRBD1 aligns across 11 bases. Per the germline V gene, CDR1 is LNHDA and CDR2 is SQIVND (reference sequence). V dropped 6 bases and J dropped 8; count of bases not matched to a gene: 6. The CDR3 spans 14 residues. The CDR3 here is CASRDRGRGDIQYF. DNA of the CDR3: TGTGCCAGTAGGGACAGGGGGCGCGGGGACATTCAGTACTTC.

CDR3 in amino acids: CASSTLQVNNSPLHF. Here the CDR3 DNA reads TGTGCCAGTAGTACACTGCAGGTGAACAATTCACCCCTCCACTTT. J is TRBJ1-6 and V is TRBV19; the D is unclear. Germline-derived CDR1 and CDR2 are LNHDA and SQIVND (reference sequence). The CDR3 is 15 amino acids. The V gene lost 4 bases and the J gene lost 7 bases, with 14 bases spanning the gap. The variable domain in full, completed from reference TRBV19 and TRBJ1-6, reads DGGITQSPKYLFRKEGQNVTLSCEQNLNHDAMYWYRQDPGQGLRLIYYSQIVNDFQKGDIAEGYSVSREKKESFPLTVTSAQKNPTAFYLCASSTLQVNNSPLHFGNGTRLTVT.

The chain employs TRBV11-3 and TRBJ1-1; tentatively, D is TRBD1 (5 bases). There are 17 residues in the CDR3. CDR1 and CDR2 from the germline V gene are SGHNT and YENEEA. Trimming shortened V by 1 base and J by 2 bases, and 17 bases separated the two germline ends. The CDR3 loop reads CASSLGSEGQGNTEAFF. DNA of the CDR3: TGTGCCAGCAGCTTAGGGTCCGAGGGGCAAGGAAACACTGAAGCTTTCTTT.

V and J are TRBV30 and TRBJ2-2, with 7 bases fitting TRBD1. V lost 4 bases to trimming and J lost 6 bases; unmatched junction nucleotides: 8. The CDR3 totals 14 residues. Germline-derived CDR1 and CDR2 are GTSNPN and SVGIG (reference sequence). Here the CDR3 reads CAWNPTGWAGELFF. The CDR3, as DNA: TGTGCCTGGAACCCGACAGGGTGGGCCGGGGAGCTGTTTTTT.